Shown below are 23 T cell receptor beta chains from a single sample sequenced in a study of graft-versus-host responses after intestinal transplantation. Assay used: immunoSEQ multiplex PCR; TCRdb lists only in-frame clones, some missing. This sample has about 12,000 clones, with 35% found just once. The authors plated approximately 200,000 CFSE-labeled responder cells with approximately 200,000 irradiated, violet-dye-labeled stimulator cells. Sequences were derived from alloreactive CD8+ T cells from a mixed lymphocyte reaction culture, sampled before intestinal transplant. Noted subset: CFSE-low proliferating T cells sorted from approximately 6-day pre-transplant mixed lymphocyte reaction (GvH or HvG direction). These receptors came from a human patient who received an intestinal transplant.

This clone came up a few times. The CDR3 loop reads CASSQPQTSGGPYEQYF. CDR3 bases: TGTGCCAGCAGCCAGCCCCAGACTAGCGGGGGACCCTACGAGCAGTACTTC. The V call is TRBV4-2, the J call TRBJ2-7; 12 nucleotides agree with TRBD2. V lost 3 bases and J lost 2; bases outside the gene matches: 8. The CDR3 length is 17 residues. Germline-derived CDR1 and CDR2 are LGHNA and YNFKEQ.

The CDR3 sequence: CAWTVRRGLHYGYTF. The CDR3 nucleotides are TGTGCCTGGACCGTGAGGAGGGGGCTTCACTATGGCTACACCTTC. This chain joins TRBV30 and TRBJ1-2; 7 bases fit TRBD1. This CDR3 region has 15 residues. Trimming at V came to 4 bases and at J to 3 bases, leaving 11 bases not matched to a gene. Germline V gene data show CDR1 as GTSNPN and CDR2 as SVGIG (reference sequence).

The chain uses TRBV4-3 and TRBJ2-7, with D possibly matching TRBD2 (6 bases). From germline, CDR1 is LGHNA and CDR2 YSLEER. The CDR3 contains 16 residues. Trimming cost V 1 base and J 0 bases, with 13 bases left between them. The CDR3 nucleotides are TGCGCCAGCAGCCAAGTCCTCGGGAGCGACTCCTACGAGCAGTACTTC. This translates into CASSQVLGSDSYEQYF.

The rearrangement uses TRBV10-3 and TRBJ1-5; no reliable D call. The CDR3 loop spans 13 amino acids. CDR1 and CDR2 (germline): ENHRY, SYGVKD. V lost 7 bases to trimming and J lost 7 bases, with 14 bases between them. This chain's CDR3 is CAIIRGVIQPQHF. The CDR3 nucleotides read TGTGCCATCATTCGTGGGGTTATCCAGCCCCAGCATTTT.

This clone occurred a few times. The CDR3 nucleotides read TGTGCCAGCAGCCAAGTTAGCGGCCCAGGGAATGAGCAGTTCTTC. Translated, it gives CASSQVSGPGNEQFF. The rearrangement joins TRBV5-4 to TRBJ2-1; TRBD2 might be the D (6 bases). The germline V and J ends were trimmed by 4 bases and 7 bases, with 18 bases remaining between them. Germline lookup yields CDR1 SGHNT and CDR2 YYREEE (reference sequence). The CDR3 is made up of 15 amino acids.

This clone has a single count. The rearrangement links TRBV20-1 to TRBJ2-2; no clear D gene. The CDR3 loop spans 11 amino acids. Germline V CDR1 and CDR2: DFQATT, SNEGSKA (reference sequence). The V end was cut by 5 bases, the J end by 7 bases, with 8 bases between. The CDR3 DNA sequence: TGCAGTGCTTTAGTAATCGGGGAGCTGTTTTTT. It encodes CSALVIGELFF.

This clone was seen a single time. V is TRBV7-9 and J is TRBJ2-7, with D perhaps given as TRBD1 or TRBD2 (7 bases each). The ends were cut back, 5 bases at V and 5 bases at J, with 22 bases in the middle. CDR3 length: 16 residues. Germline values: CDR1 SEHNR, CDR2 FQNEAQ (reference sequence). CDR3 sequence: CASSPKRNRGGDEQYF. The CDR3 DNA is TGTGCCAGCAGCCCTAAACGCAACAGGGGAGGGGACGAGCAGTACTTC.

The gene calls are TRBV18 and TRBJ2-7, with 11 nucleotides matching TRBD1. Germline assignment: CDR1 KGHSH and CDR2 LQKENI. J gave up 1 base and V 6 bases, and 5 bases lay outside the gene matches. The CDR3 consists of 15 residues. The CDR3, as DNA: TGTGCCAGCTCCCCGGGACAGGGGGGATCCTACGAGCAGTACTTC. Translation gives CASSPGQGGSYEQYF. The whole variable domain, filled in from reference TRBV18 and TRBJ2-7, reads NAGVMQNPRHLVRRRGQEARLRCSPMKGHSHVYWYRQLPEEGLKFMVYLQKENIIDESGMPKERFSAEFPKEGPSILRIQQVVRGDSAAYFCASSPGQGGSYEQYFGPGTRLTVT.

This clone turned up a few times. The V and J genes are TRBV6-9 and TRBJ1-2; D unresolved. Germline CDR1 reads MNHGY; CDR2 reads SVAAGI. This CDR3 contains 13 residues. V was cut by 4 bases and J by 2 bases, with 8 bases left in between. DNA for the CDR3: TGTGCCAGCAGTTCGACGGTGAACTATGGCTACACCTTC. As protein: CASSSTVNYGYTF.

This clone was recorded a few times. The chain employs TRBV6-8 and TRBJ1-1; D might be TRBD1 (5 bases). The V and J ends lost 6 bases and 3 bases respectively, with 14 bases between them. This CDR3 is 14 amino acids long. The germline V gene has CDR1 MNHGY and CDR2 SAAAGT. The CDR3 here is CASRPGRGYTEAFF. Here the CDR3 DNA reads TGTGCCAGCAGACCGGGACGGGGATACACTGAAGCTTTCTTT.

J is TRBJ2-6 and V is TRBV9, with 9 positions matching TRBD1. The CDR3 contains 17 residues. Per the germline V gene, CDR1 is SGDLS and CDR2 is YYNGEE. V shed 3 bases and J 0 bases; nucleotides not matched to a gene: 4. The CDR3 nucleotides read TGTGCCAGCAGCGCCGGGACAGGGAACTCTGGGGCCAACGTCCTGACTTTC. Amino acid sequence: CASSAGTGNSGANVLTF.

The chain links TRBV7-9 to TRBJ2-1; possibly TRBD2 for D (6 bases). With 5 bases removed from V and 3 bases from J, the gap between germline ends came to 14 bases. The CDR3 contains 15 residues. Germline V lookup: CDR1 SEHNR, CDR2 FQNEAQ (reference sequence). DNA of the CDR3: TGTGCCAGCAGCCTGGGACTCCTTTTCTACAATGAGCAGTTCTTC. Protein sequence: CASSLGLLFYNEQFF.

Of note for this clone: Sequence at one end of the junction differs from germline and may be a read error. J is TRBJ2-2 and V is TRBV6-5, with 8 bases identical to TRBD2. The germline gives CDR1 MNHEY, CDR2 SVGAGI. This CDR3 comprises 15 residues. In DNA, the CDR3 is TGTGCCAGCAGCACAACTAGCGGCGAACACCGGGGAGCTGTTTTT. Amino acid sequence: CASSTTSGEHRGAVF.

The chain couples TRBV7-3 to TRBJ2-3; 7 nucleotides agree with TRBD2. The CDR3 extends over 14 amino acids. V shed 2 bases and J 1 base; nucleotides not matched to a gene: 0. The germline V gene has CDR1 SGHTA and CDR2 FQGTGA. The CDR3 region has the DNA TGTGCCAGCAGCTTAGCGGGAGGCACAGATACGCAGTATTTT. Translated: CASSLAGGTDTQYF.

The chain links TRBV10-3 to TRBJ2-3; 7 bases line up with TRBD2. The CDR3 spans 16 residues. Germline trimming cut 0 bases from V and 4 bases from J; bases unmatched to any gene: 7. CDR1 is ENHRY and CDR2 is SYGVKD in the germline V gene. As DNA, the CDR3 is TGTGCCATCAGTGAGTCTAGGCGGGAGCAAGCAGATACGCAGTATTTT. Residues: CAISESRREQADTQYF.

This clone has only a few counts. The chain uses TRBV30 and TRBJ2-7; D gene ambiguous. Trimming left V 0 bases short and J 4 bases short, with 7 bases between. Per the germline V gene, CDR1 is GTSNPN and CDR2 is SVGIG (reference sequence). The CDR3 consists of 12 residues. In nucleotides, the CDR3 is TGTGCCTGGAGTGTACTCGGTTACGAGCAGTACTTC. Encoded protein: CAWSVLGYEQYF.

Points on this clone: This clone may be a read error of a much larger clone one base away. The sample has other DNA sequences that encode this CDR3 too. The V and J genes are TRBV28 and TRBJ2-7; 8 bases align to TRBD2. The V gene end was trimmed by 9 bases and the J gene end by 5 bases; junction bases not matched to a gene: 9. Germline V lookup: CDR1 MDHEN, CDR2 SYDVKM. This CDR3 region has 13 residues. This chain's CDR3 is CARQDRGGDEQYF. The CDR3 DNA follows: TGTGCCAGGCAGGACCGGGGGGGGGACGAGCAGTACTTC.

This clone was counted only a few times. The chain employs TRBV4-1 and TRBJ1-2; D call uncertain. This CDR3 contains 16 residues. Germline CDR1 and CDR2: MGHRA and YSYEKL. Trimming pared 0 bases from V and 4 bases from J, leaving 15 bases between. CDR3 sequence (DNA): TGCGCCAGCAGCCAAGATCGAGACCCAGGAACCTATGGCTACACCTTC. It encodes CASSQDRDPGTYGYTF.

The chain carries TRBV27 and TRBJ2-7; D unclear. This CDR3 is built from 13 residues. V was shortened by 4 bases and J by 2 bases, with 9 bases between the two germline ends. Germline lookup yields CDR1 MNHEY and CDR2 SMNVEV (reference sequence). This CDR3 is CASSYLTPYEQYF. In nucleotides, the CDR3 is TGTGCCAGCAGTTACCTCACCCCCTACGAGCAGTACTTC.

J is TRBJ1-2 and V is TRBV7-1, with TRBD1 matching over 9 bases. TRBV7-1 is filed as an ORF, its function uncertain. V was pared by 4 bases and J by 7 bases, with 10 bases of the junction left unmatched. This CDR3 has 15 amino acids. DNA for the CDR3: TGTGCCAGCAGCTTAGTTGCCGGGACAGGGACTGGCTACACCTTC. Its translation: CASSLVAGTGTGYTF.

V gene TRBV1 combines with J gene TRBJ2-6. TRBV1 is flagged as a pseudogene. CDR3 length: 18 amino acids. The CDR3 sequence is CTSRAARLCTNRANVLTF. The CDR3 nucleotides read TGCACCAGCAGGGCTGCGCGTTTGTGCACAAATCGGGCCAACGTCCTGACTTTC.

The V call is TRBV7-2, the J call TRBJ2-3; 14 bases are a match to TRBD2. The CDR3 has 16 residues. J was trimmed by 5 bases and V by 7 bases; bases with no gene match: 8. From germline, CDR1 is SGHTA and CDR2 FQGNSA. The CDR3 DNA sequence: TGTGCCAGCACACTGGGGACTAGCGGGGGTGGAGATACGCAGTATTTT. Protein: CASTLGTSGGGDTQYF. Full variable domain (outside the CDR3, taken from reference TRBV7-2 and TRBJ2-3): GAGVSQSPSNKVTEKGKDVELRCDPISGHTALYWYRQSLGQGLEFLIYFQGNSAPDKSGLPSDRFSAERTGGSVSTLTIQRTQQEDSAVYLCASTLGTSGGGDTQYFGPGTRLTVL.

In this sample, this clone turned up a few times. This chain uses TRBV25-1 with TRBJ1-2; TRBD1 agrees at 7 bases. In germline, CDR1 is MGHDK, CDR2 SYGVNS. After removal of 8 bases from V and 4 bases from J, the junction contained 4 bases not matched to a gene. The CDR3 has 12 residues. This CDR3 is CASGGTVYGYTF. The CDR3 nucleotides read TGTGCCAGCGGGGGGACAGTCTATGGCTACACCTTC.